A selection of T cell receptor beta chains follows, all from one sample in a study of shared clonotypes between healthy human individuals. Repertoires were generated with immunoSEQ multiplex PCR, while TCRdb's copy carries only in-frame clones and drops some. This sample has roughly 650,000 clones, with 90% to 97% found just once. Sequenced material: naive CD8+ T cells sorted from blood. Receptors originate from a woman under 40 in good health. CDR3s include the opening cysteine and the closing phenylalanine or tryptophan. Fields, in order: V gene, D gene, J gene, clone size, CDR3 DNA, CDR3 protein. The D gene is left open where the match is weak. Some rows mark clone size as missing; the rest say once, few, many or name a class of expanded clone.

TRBV27	-	TRBJ1-1	-	TGTGCCAGCAGTTTATGGGGCCCGAGCCCGAACACTGAAGCTTTCTTT	CASSLWGPSPNTEAFF
TRBV28	-	TRBJ1-2	-	TGTGCCAGCAGCCCCCTATGGGCTGGCTACACCTTC	CASSPLWAGYTF
TRBV15	TRBD2	TRBJ2-7	-	TGTGCCACCAGTCCACGACTAGCGGGAGGTGAAGAGCAGTACTTC	CATSPRLAGGEEQYF
TRBV28	TRBD2	TRBJ2-7	-	TGTGCCAGCAGTTTCTCCCAGCGGGATCATCCCTCCTACGAGCAGTACTTC	CASSFSQRDHPSYEQYF
TRBV28	-	TRBJ2-7	-	TGTGCCAGCTCGTATCGGCTATACTACGAGCAGTACTTC	CASSYRLYYEQYF
TRBV4-1	TRBD2	TRBJ2-5	-	TGCGCCAGCAGCCAACCGGGACTAGCGGTACAAGAGACCCAGTACTTC	CASSQPGLAVQETQYF
TRBV25-1	-	TRBJ1-1	-	TGTGCCAGCAGTGAATCCTGGGGTGGAACTGAAGCTTTCTTT	CASSESWGGTEAFF
TRBV13	TRBD1	TRBJ2-7	-	TGTGCCAGCAGCGCTCCCGGGACAGGGATGAACGAGCAGTACTTC	CASSAPGTGMNEQYF
TRBV27	-	TRBJ1-1	-	TGTGCCAGCAGTTTTTTTGGGACGGGAAACACTGAAGCTTTCTTT	CASSFFGTGNTEAFF
TRBV9	-	TRBJ1-1	-	TGTGCCAGCAGCGTCGCGGGGTTAGGCACTGAAGCTTTCTTT	CASSVAGLGTEAFF
TRBV27	TRBD1	TRBJ2-7	-	TGTGCCAGCAGTTTATCGATAGGGACAGGGTTTTTCTACGAGCAGTACTTC	CASSLSIGTGFFYEQYF
TRBV7-8	-	TRBJ2-7	once	TGTGCCAGCAGCTCAAGCGGACGCGCCTACGAGCAGTACTTC	CASSSSGRAYEQYF
TRBV12-5	-	TRBJ2-1	once	TGTGCTAGTGGTTTGGGCGGCAATGAGCAGTTCTTC	CASGLGGNEQFF
TRBV7-8	-	TRBJ2-1	once	TGTGCCAGCAGCTTAGGATTTACCGGATTCTACAATGAGCAGTTCTTC	CASSLGFTGFYNEQFF
TRBV28	-	TRBJ1-4	-	TGTGCCAGCAGTTTGACGCCTAATGAAAAACTGTTTTTT	CASSLTPNEKLFF